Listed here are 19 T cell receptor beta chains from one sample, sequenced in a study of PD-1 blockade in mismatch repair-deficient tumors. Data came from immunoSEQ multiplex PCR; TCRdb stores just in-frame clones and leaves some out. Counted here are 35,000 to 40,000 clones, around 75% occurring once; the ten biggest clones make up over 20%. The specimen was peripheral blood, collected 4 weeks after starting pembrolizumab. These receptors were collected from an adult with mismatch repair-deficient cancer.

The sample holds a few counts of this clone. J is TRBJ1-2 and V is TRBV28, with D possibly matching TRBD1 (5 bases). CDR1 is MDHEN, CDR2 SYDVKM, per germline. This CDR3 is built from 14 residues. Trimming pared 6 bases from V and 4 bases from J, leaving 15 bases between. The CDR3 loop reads CASRPPGRGYGYTF. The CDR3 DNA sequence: TGTGCCAGCAGACCTCCCGGGAGGGGCTATGGCTACACCTTC.

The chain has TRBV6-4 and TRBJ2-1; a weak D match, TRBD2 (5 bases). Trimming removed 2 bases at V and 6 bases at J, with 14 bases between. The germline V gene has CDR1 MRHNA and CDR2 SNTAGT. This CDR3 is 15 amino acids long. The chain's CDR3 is CASSDGLAPSNEQFF. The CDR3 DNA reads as TGTGCCAGCAGTGACGGCCTAGCTCCCTCCAATGAGCAGTTCTTC.

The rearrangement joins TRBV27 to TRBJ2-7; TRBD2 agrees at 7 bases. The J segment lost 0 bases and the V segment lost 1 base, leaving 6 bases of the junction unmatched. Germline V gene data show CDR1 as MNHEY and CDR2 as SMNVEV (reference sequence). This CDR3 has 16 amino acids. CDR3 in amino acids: CASSLWAGVTSYEQYF. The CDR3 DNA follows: TGTGCCAGCAGTTTATGGGCGGGAGTTACCTCCTACGAGCAGTACTTC.

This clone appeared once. DNA for the CDR3: TGTGCCAGCAGCCACTCAAGGACAGTCGCCGGGGAGCTGTTTTTT. Its translation is CASSHSRTVAGELFF. The chain carries TRBV11-3 and TRBJ2-2, with D possibly TRBD1 on 6 matching bases. CDR1 and CDR2 from the germline V gene are SGHNT and YENEEA. The V gene lost 5 bases and the J gene lost 6 bases, with 16 bases spanning the gap. This CDR3 contains 15 residues.

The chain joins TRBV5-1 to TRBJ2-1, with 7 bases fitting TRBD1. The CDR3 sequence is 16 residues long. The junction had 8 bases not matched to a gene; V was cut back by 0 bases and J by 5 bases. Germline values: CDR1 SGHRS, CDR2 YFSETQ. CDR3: CASSLARQGADNEQFF. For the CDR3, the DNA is TGCGCCAGCAGCTTGGCGCGACAGGGTGCGGACAATGAGCAGTTCTTC.

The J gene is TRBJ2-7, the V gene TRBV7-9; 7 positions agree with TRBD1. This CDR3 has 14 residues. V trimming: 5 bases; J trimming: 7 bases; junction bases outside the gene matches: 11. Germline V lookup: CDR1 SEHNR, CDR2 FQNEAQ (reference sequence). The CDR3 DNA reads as TGTGCCAGCAGCCCTCGAGACAGGGCCCAGGAGCAGTACTTC. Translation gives CASSPRDRAQEQYF.

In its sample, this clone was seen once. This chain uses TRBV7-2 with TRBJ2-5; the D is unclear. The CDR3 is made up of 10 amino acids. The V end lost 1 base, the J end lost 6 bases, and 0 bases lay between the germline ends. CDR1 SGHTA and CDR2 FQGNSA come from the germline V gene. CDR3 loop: CASSLETQYF. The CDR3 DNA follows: TGTGCCAGCAGCTTAGAGACCCAGTACTTC.

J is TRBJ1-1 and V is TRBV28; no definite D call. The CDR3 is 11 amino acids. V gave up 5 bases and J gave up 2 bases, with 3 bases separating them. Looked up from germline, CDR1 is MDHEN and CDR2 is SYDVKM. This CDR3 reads CASSRNTEAFF. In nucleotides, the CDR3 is TGTGCCAGCAGTCGAAACACTGAAGCTTTCTTT.

The CDR3: CASSVDQGVTGELFF. CDR3 bases: TGTGCCAGTTCCGTCGACCAGGGGGTAACCGGGGAGCTGTTTTTT. The gene calls are TRBV6-6 and TRBJ2-2; TRBD1 aligns across 7 bases. With 9 bases clipped from V and 5 bases from J, the junction kept 12 bases outside the gene matches. Germline values: CDR1 MNHNY, CDR2 SVGAGI (reference sequence). The CDR3 has 15 residues.

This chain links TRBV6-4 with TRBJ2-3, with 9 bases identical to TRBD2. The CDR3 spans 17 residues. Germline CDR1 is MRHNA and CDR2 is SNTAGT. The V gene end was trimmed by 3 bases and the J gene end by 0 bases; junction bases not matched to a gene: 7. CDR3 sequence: CASSDPSGTSSTDTQYF. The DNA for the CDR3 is TGTGCCAGCAGTGATCCTAGCGGGACCTCTAGCACAGATACGCAGTATTTT.

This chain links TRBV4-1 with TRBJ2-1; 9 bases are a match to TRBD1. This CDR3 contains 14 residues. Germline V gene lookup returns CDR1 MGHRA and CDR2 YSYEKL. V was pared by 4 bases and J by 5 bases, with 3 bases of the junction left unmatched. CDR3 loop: CASSPYRGHNEQFF. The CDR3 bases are TGCGCCAGCAGCCCATACAGGGGGCACAATGAGCAGTTCTTC.

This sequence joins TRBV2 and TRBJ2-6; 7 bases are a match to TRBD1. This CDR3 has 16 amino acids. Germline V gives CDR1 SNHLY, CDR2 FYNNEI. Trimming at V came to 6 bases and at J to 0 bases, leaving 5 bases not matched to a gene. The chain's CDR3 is CASRDRRSSGANVLTF. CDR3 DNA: TGTGCCAGCAGGGACAGGCGTAGCTCTGGGGCCAACGTCCTGACTTTC.

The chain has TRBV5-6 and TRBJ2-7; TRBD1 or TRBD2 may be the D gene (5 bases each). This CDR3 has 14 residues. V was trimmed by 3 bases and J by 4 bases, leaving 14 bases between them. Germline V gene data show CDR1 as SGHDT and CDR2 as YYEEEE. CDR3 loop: CASSSRDRTYEQYF. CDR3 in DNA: TGTGCCAGCAGCTCCCGGGACCGCACTTACGAGCAGTACTTC.

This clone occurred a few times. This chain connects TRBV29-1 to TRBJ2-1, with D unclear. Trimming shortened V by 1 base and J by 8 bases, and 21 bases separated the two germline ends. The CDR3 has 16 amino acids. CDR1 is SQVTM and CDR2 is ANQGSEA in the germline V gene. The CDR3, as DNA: TGCAGCGTTGAAGGAAGGGTCTGGCAGAATTACGATGAGCAGTTCTTC. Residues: CSVEGRVWQNYDEQFF.

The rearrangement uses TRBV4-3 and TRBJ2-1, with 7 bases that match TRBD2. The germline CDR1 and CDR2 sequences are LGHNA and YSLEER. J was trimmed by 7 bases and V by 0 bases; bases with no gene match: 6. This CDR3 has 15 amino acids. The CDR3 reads CASSQDLGGGNEQFF. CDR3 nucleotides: TGCGCCAGCAGCCAAGATCTTGGGGGGGGGAATGAGCAGTTCTTC.

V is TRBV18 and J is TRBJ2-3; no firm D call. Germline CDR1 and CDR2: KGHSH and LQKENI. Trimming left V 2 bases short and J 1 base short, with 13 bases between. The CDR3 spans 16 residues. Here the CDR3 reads CASSPRNRSGTDTQYF. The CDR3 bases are TGTGCCAGCTCACCAAGGAACCGGTCTGGCACAGATACGCAGTATTTT.

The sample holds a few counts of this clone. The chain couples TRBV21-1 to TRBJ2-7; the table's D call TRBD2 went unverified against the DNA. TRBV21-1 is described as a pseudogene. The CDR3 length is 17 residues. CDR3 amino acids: CASSRPGLAGGPYEQYF. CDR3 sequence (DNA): TGTGCCAGCAGCAGACCGGGACTAGCGGGAGGGCCCTACGAGCAGTACTTC.

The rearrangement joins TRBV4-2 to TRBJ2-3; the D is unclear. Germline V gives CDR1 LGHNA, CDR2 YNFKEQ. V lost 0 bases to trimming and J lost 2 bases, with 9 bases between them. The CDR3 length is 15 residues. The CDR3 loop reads CASSQEGPYTDTQYF. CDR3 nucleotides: TGTGCCAGCAGCCAAGAAGGTCCTTACACAGATACGCAGTATTTT.

The CDR3 reads CASSGWGLGADTQYF. Written as DNA, the CDR3 is TGTGCCAGCAGTGGATGGGGACTAGGGGCGGATACGCAGTATTTT. The rearrangement links TRBV2 to TRBJ2-3, with TRBD2 identical over 8 bases. Germline V gives CDR1 SNHLY, CDR2 FYNNEI. CDR3 length: 15 amino acids. The V segment lost 4 bases and the J segment 6 bases; nucleotides outside the gene matches: 9. The variable domain in full, with the rest retrieved from reference TRBV2 and TRBJ2-3, is EPEVTQTPSHQVTQMGQEVILRCVPISNHLYFYWYRQILGQKVEFLVSFYNNEISEKSEIFDDQFSVERPDGSNFTLKIRSTKLEDSAMYFCASSGWGLGADTQYFGPGTRLTVL.